This T cell receptor (beta chain) was captured by sequencing in a study of blood T cell repertoires in COVID-19. Some clones are missing from TCRdb's copy, which holds only in-frame ones; the method was immunoSEQ multiplex PCR. The sample lists 300,000 to 500,000 clones, roughly 90% occurring once. Categorization into cohorts depended on clinical history that participants reported. Trimming took off 5 bases at V and 5 bases at J, with 6 bases between the two ends. Germline lookup yields CDR1 DFQATT and CDR2 SNEGSKA (reference sequence). This CDR3 spans 10 amino acids. The rearrangement links TRBV20-1 to TRBJ2-5; a possible D gene is TRBD1 (5 bases). This receptor was taken from a woman aged 25 to 45 with acute COVID-19. Sample: PBMCs or T cells enriched from blood (not recorded which). The CDR3 DNA is TGCAGTGCTGGGGCTGAGACCCAGTACTTC. Its protein is CSAGAETQYF.